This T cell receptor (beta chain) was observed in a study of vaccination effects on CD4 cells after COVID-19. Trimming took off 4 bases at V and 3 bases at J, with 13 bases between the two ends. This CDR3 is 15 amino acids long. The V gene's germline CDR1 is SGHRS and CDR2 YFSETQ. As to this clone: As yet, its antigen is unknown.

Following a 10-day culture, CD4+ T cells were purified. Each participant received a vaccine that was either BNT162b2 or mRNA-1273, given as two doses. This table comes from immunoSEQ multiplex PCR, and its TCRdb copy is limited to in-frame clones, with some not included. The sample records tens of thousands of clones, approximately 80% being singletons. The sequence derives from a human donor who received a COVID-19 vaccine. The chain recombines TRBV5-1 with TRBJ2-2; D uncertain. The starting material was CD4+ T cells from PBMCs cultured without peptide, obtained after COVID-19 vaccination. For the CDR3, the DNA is TGCGCCAGCAGCGAGCTAGGGCCCCACACCGGGGAGCTGTTTTTT. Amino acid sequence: CASSELGPHTGELFF.